The source of this TCR beta chain is a study of cytomegalovirus exposure and HLA in healthy donors. Worth noting for this clone: Its antigen is unidentified.

The CDR3 sequence is 13 residues long. From germline, CDR1 is SNHLY and CDR2 FYNNEI. PCR employed 60 Vbeta and 13 Jbeta primers. Sequenced by immunoSEQ multiplex PCR; TCRdb stores in-frame clones only, minus some. The table records roughly 140,000 clones, over 75% of them present only once. The study's findings and limits: In a later analysis, specific HLA alleles were associated with around 17,000 TCR beta sequences at a 0.05 false discovery rate. Sequencing artifact likely explains a cluster of highly shared sequence variants. Association of a missense DCLRE1C variant with TCR beta V- and J-gene trimming was reported in a later analysis.

This TCR came from a man aged 30-40 years in good health and CMV-seropositive. Sequencing was carried out using PBMCs. The rearrangement uses TRBV2 and TRBJ2-2; D call uncertain. The CDR3 loop is CTSARGNTGELFF. As DNA, the CDR3 is TGTACCTCGGCGCGCGGGAACACCGGGGAGCTGTTTTTT.